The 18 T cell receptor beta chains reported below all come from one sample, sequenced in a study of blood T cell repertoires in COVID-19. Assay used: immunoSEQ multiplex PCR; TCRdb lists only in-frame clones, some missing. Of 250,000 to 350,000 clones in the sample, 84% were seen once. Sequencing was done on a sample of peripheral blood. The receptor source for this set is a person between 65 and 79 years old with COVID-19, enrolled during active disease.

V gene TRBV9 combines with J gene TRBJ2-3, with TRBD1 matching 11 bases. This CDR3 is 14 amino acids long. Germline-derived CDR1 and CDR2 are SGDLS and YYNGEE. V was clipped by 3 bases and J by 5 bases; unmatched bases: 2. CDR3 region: CASSAGTGGDTQYF. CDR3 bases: TGTGCCAGCAGCGCAGGGACAGGGGGAGATACGCAGTATTTT. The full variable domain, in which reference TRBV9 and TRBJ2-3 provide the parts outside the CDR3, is DSGVTQTPKHLITATGQRVTLRCSPRSGDLSVYWYQQSLDQGLQFLIQYYNGEERAKGNILERFSAQQFPDLHSELNLSSLELGDSALYFCASSAGTGGDTQYFGPGTRLTVL.

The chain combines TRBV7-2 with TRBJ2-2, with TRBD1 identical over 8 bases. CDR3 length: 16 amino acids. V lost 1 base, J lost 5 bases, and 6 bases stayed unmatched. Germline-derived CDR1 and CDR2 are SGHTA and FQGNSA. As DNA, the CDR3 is TGTGCCAGCAGCTTAGTTTCGACAGGGGTGACCGGGGAGCTGTTTTTT. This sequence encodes CASSLVSTGVTGELFF. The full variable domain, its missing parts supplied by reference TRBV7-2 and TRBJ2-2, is GAGVSQSPSNKVTEKGKDVELRCDPISGHTALYWYRQSLGQGLEFLIYFQGNSAPDKSGLPSDRFSAERTGGSVSTLTIQRTQQEDSAVYLCASSLVSTGVTGELFFGEGSRLTVL.

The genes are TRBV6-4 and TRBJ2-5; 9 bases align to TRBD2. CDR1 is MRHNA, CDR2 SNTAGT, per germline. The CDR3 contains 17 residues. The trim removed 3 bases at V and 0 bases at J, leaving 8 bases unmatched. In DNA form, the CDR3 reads TGTGCCAGCAGTGAAATTGTTCTAGCGGGGCACCAAGAGACCCAGTACTTC. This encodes CASSEIVLAGHQETQYF.

The CDR3 loop is CASQGNTEAFF. The CDR3 DNA sequence: TGCGCCAGTCAGGGGAACACTGAAGCTTTCTTT. The chain employs TRBV5-1 and TRBJ1-1, with D possibly being TRBD1 (5 bases). Per the germline V gene, CDR1 is SGHRS and CDR2 is YFSETQ. V was trimmed by 8 bases and J by 1 base, leaving 6 bases between them. CDR3 size: 11 residues.

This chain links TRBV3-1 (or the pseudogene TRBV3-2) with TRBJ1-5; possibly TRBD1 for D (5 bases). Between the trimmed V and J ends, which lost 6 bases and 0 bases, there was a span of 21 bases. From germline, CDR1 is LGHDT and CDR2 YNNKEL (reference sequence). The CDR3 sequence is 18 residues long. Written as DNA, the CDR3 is TGTGCCAGCAGTCTCGGGCAGGGAGGGAGATATAGCAATCAGCCCCAGCATTTT. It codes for CASSLGQGGRYSNQPQHF.

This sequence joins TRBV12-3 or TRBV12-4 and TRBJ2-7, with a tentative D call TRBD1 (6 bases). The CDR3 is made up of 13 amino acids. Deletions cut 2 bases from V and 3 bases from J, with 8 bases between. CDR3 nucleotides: TGTGCCAGCAGTTTAAGGGGGTTCTACGAGCAGTACTTC. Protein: CASSLRGFYEQYF.

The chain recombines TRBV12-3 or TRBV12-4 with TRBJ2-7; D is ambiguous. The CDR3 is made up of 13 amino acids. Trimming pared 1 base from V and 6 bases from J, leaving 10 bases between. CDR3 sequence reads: CASSLGRSGEQYF. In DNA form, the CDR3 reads TGTGCCAGCAGTTTAGGCAGGTCTGGCGAGCAGTACTTC.

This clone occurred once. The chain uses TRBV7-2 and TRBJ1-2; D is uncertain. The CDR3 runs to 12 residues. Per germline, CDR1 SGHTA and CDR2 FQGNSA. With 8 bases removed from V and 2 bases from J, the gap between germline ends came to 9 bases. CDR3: CASSQVNYGYTF. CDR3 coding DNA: TGTGCCAGCTCCCAGGTGAACTATGGCTACACCTTC.

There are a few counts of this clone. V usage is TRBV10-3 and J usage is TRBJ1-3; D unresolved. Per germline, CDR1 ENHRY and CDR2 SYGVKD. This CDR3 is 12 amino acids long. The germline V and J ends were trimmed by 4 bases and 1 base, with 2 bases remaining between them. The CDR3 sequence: CAISASGNTIYF. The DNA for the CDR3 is TGTGCCATCAGTGCATCTGGAAACACCATATATTTT.

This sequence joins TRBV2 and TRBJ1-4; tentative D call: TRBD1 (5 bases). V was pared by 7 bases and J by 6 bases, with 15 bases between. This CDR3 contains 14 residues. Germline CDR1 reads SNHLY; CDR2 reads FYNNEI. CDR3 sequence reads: CASIAGRLDEKLFF. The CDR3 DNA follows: TGTGCCAGCATCGCGGGACGGTTAGATGAAAAACTGTTTTTT.

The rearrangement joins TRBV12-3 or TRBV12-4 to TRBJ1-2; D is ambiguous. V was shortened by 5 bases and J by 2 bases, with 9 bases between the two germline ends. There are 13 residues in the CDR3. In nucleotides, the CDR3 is TGTGCCAGCAGTGTAGACACGAACTATGGCTACACCTTC. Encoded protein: CASSVDTNYGYTF.

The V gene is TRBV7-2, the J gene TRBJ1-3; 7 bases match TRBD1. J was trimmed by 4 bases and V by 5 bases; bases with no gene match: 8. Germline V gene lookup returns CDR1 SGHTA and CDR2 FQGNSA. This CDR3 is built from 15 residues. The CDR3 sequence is CASSIRGTDGNTIYF. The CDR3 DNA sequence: TGTGCCAGCAGCATCCGGGGGACAGACGGAAACACCATATATTTT.

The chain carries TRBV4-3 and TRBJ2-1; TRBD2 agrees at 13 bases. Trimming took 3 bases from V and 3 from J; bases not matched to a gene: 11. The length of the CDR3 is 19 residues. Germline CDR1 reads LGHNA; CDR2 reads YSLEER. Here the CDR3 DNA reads TGCGCCAGCAGCCAGAAACTAGCGGGAGGGCCCTGGGACTACAATGAGCAGTTCTTC. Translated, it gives CASSQKLAGGPWDYNEQFF.

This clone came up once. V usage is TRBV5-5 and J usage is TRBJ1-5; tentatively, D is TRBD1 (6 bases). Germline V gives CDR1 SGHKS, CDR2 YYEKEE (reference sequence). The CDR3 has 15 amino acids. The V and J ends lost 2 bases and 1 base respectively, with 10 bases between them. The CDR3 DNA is TGTGCCAGCAGCTTAGGGGGGGCGAGCAATCAGCCCCAGCATTTT. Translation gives CASSLGGASNQPQHF. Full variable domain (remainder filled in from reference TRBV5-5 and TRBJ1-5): DAGVTQSPTHLIKTRGQQVTLRCSPISGHKSVSWYQQVLGQGPQFIFQYYEKEERGRGNFPDRFSARQFPNYSSELNVNALLLGDSALYLCASSLGGASNQPQHFGDGTRLSIL.

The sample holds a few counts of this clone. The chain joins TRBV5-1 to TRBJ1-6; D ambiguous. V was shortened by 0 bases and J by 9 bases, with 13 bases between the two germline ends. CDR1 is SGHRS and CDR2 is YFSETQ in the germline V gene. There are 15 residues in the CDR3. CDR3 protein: CASSLGSTTTSPLHF. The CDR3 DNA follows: TGCGCCAGCAGCTTGGGGTCAACTACTACTTCACCCCTCCACTTT. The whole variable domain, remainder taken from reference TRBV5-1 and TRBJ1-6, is KAGVTQTPRYLIKTRGQQVTLSCSPISGHRSVSWYQQTPGQGLQFLFEYFSETQRNKGNFPGRFSGRQFSNSRSEMNVSTLELGDSALYLCASSLGSTTTSPLHFGNGTRLTVT.

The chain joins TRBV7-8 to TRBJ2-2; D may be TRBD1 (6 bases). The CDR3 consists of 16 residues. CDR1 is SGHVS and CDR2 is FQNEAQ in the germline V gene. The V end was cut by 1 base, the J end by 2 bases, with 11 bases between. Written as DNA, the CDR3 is TGTGCCAGCAGCTTAGAGGCTGGGGGCAACACCGGGGAGCTGTTTTTT. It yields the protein CASSLEAGGNTGELFF.

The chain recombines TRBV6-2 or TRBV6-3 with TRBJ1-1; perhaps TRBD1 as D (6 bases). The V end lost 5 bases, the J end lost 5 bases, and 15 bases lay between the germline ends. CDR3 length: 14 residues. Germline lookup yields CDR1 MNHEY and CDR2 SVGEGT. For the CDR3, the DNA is TGTGCCAGCAGTCCCCCCGGGGGGCAAACTGAAGCTTTCTTT. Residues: CASSPPGGQTEAFF.

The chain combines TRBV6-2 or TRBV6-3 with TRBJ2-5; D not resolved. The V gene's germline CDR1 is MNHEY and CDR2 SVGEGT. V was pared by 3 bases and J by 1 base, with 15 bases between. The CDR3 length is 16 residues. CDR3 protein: CASSYGPAALQETQYF. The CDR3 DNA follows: TGTGCCAGCAGTTATGGGCCCGCCGCCCTCCAAGAGACCCAGTACTTC.